The clone carrying this T cell receptor (beta chain) was seen a few times. This entry is derived from a study of blood T cell repertoires in COVID-19. Across the study: Researchers got acute and convalescent COVID-19 samples from the United States, Italy and Spain. PBMCs, B-cell-depleted T cells, or T cells were the source of the cDNA or gDNA that made up the material.

There are 16 residues in the CDR3. Germline assignment: CDR1 ENHRY and CDR2 SYGVKD. After removal of 3 bases from V and 1 base from J, the junction contained 8 bases not matched to a gene. Per the study methods: Estimation of nucleated cell counts was performed using reference gene primer amplification. Only in-frame clones appear in the TCRdb table, and some are missing; sequencing was by immunoSEQ multiplex PCR. Clone size and the V and J calls come from that table; the DNA yielded D and trimming. The data hold just over 150,000 clones, with roughly 84% observed a single time. This TCR was recovered from a woman between 45 and 60 years old with acute or convalescent COVID-19. The chain uses TRBV10-3 and TRBJ1-1, with 7 bases matching TRBD1. Sequenced material: peripheral blood. Written as DNA, the CDR3 is TGTGCCATCAGTGAAGGGGGCCGGGTAGGGAACACTGAAGCTTTCTTT. Its translation is CAISEGGRVGNTEAFF.